The 10 T cell receptor beta chains reported below all come from one sample, sequenced in a study of cytomegalovirus exposure and HLA in healthy donors. In the PCR, 60 Vbeta and 13 Jbeta primers were used. Method: immunoSEQ multiplex PCR; TCRdb's copy keeps in-frame clones and lacks some. The table shows under 55,000 clones, with around three quarters occurring only once. Sequenced: PBMCs. The origin of the receptors is a man aged 30 to 45 in good health and CMV-seropositive.

The genes are TRBV6-4 and TRBJ2-2, with 14 nucleotides matching TRBD2. Trimming took 2 bases from V and 4 from J; bases not matched to a gene: 0. The CDR3 has 16 amino acids. CDR1 is MRHNA, CDR2 SNTAGT, per germline. CDR3 coding DNA: TGTGCCAGCAGTGACGGGACTAGCGGGGGCACCGGGGAGCTGTTTTTT. Its protein product is CASSDGTSGGTGELFF.

This clone was counted a single time. The rearrangement links TRBV19 to TRBJ2-7; 10 bases agree with TRBD2. CDR1 and CDR2 from the germline V gene are LNHDA and SQIVND (reference sequence). CDR3 size: 15 residues. With 5 bases clipped from V and 4 bases from J, the junction kept 8 bases outside the gene matches. CDR3 amino acids: CASSSQRGGLYEQYF. Here the CDR3 DNA reads TGTGCCAGTAGTTCTCAGCGGGGGGGCCTGTACGAGCAGTACTTC.

Here the CDR3 reads CASSVDGRDSQPQHF. The DNA of the CDR3 is TGTGCCAGCAGCGTAGATGGCAGGGACAGTCAGCCCCAGCATTTT. The V call is TRBV9, the J call TRBJ1-5, with 7 bases identical to TRBD1. V lost 0 bases, J lost 6 bases, and 6 bases stayed unmatched. This CDR3 has 15 amino acids. Germline lookup yields CDR1 SGDLS and CDR2 YYNGEE. Drawing the rest from reference TRBV9 and TRBJ1-5, the complete variable domain is DSGVTQTPKHLITATGQRVTLRCSPRSGDLSVYWYQQSLDQGLQFLIQYYNGEERAKGNILERFSAQQFPDLHSELNLSSLELGDSALYFCASSVDGRDSQPQHFGDGTRLSIL.

The chain employs TRBV7-8 and TRBJ2-7; a weak D match, TRBD2 (5 bases). This CDR3 region has 15 residues. Germline V gene sequence: CDR1 SGHVS, CDR2 FQNEAQ. V was shortened by 2 bases and J by 6 bases, with 17 bases between the two germline ends. Written as DNA, the CDR3 is TGTGCCAGCAGCTTACATCCGGGGATACAAACCGAGCAGTACTTC. Translation: CASSLHPGIQTEQYF.

This chain links TRBV13 with TRBJ1-5; D is unclear. V lost 5 bases to trimming and J lost 11 bases, with 16 bases between them. Germline lookup yields CDR1 PRHDT and CDR2 FYEKMQ (reference sequence). The CDR3 runs 13 residues. The CDR3 is CASSPTLPRAQHF. CDR3 nucleotides: TGTGCCAGCAGCCCTACGCTCCCACGGGCCCAGCATTTT.

This chain links TRBV2 with TRBJ1-1; D gene uncertain. The V gene lost 9 bases and the J gene lost 5 bases, with 25 bases spanning the gap. The CDR3 loop spans 16 amino acids. Per germline, CDR1 SNHLY and CDR2 FYNNEI. CDR3 sequence reads: CARSPLEGWTGTEAFF. The CDR3 DNA follows: TGTGCCAGATCTCCCCTTGAAGGATGGACGGGGACTGAAGCTTTCTTT.

J is TRBJ1-1 and V is TRBV5-1, with unresolved D. The germline gives CDR1 SGHRS, CDR2 YFSETQ. The length of the CDR3 is 15 residues. Trimming shortened V by 0 bases and J by 3 bases, and 12 bases separated the two germline ends. The CDR3 coding sequence is TGCGCCAGCAGCTTGGCCGGCGGGTTTTACACTGAAGCTTTCTTT. This sequence encodes CASSLAGGFYTEAFF.

V and J are TRBV15 and TRBJ1-2; 7 positions match TRBD1. Germline CDR1 and CDR2: LNHNV and YYDKDF (reference sequence). V gave up 3 bases and J gave up 5 bases; unmatched junction bases: 9. CDR3 length: 15 residues. CDR3 protein: CATSSDDRAGYGYTF. DNA of the CDR3: TGTGCCACCAGCAGCGATGACAGGGCGGGGTATGGCTACACCTTC.

This clone turned up a few times. This chain joins TRBV6-1 and TRBJ1-1; a possible D gene is TRBD1 (6 bases). Per the germline V gene, CDR1 is MNHNS and CDR2 is SASEGT. The CDR3 length is 13 residues. The V and J ends lost 3 bases and 5 bases respectively, with 10 bases between them. CDR3 sequence reads: CASSEAGVTEAFF. In DNA, the CDR3 is TGTGCCAGCAGTGAGGCAGGGGTGACTGAAGCTTTCTTT.

This clone was counted a single time. The chain is built from TRBV6-1 and TRBJ2-1; TRBD2 might be the D (7 bases). With 2 bases removed from V and 8 bases from J, the gap between germline ends came to 22 bases. This CDR3 is built from 17 residues. Germline lookup yields CDR1 MNHNS and CDR2 SASEGT. The CDR3 DNA sequence: TGTGCCAGCAGTGAATCATTTGGGGAGGCGGGGGCGGATGAGCAGTTCTTC. Protein: CASSESFGEAGADEQFF.